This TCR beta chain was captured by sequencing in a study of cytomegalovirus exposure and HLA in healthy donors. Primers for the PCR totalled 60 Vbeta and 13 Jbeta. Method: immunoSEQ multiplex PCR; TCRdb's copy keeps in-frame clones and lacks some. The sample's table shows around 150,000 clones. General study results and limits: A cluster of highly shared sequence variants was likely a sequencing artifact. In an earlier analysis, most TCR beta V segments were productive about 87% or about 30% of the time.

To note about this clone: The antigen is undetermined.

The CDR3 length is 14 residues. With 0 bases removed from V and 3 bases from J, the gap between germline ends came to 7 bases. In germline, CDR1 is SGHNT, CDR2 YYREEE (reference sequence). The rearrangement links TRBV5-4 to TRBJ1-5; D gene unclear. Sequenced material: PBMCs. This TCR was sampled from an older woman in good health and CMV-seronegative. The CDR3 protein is CASSLDPVNQPQHF. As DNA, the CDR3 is TGTGCCAGCAGCTTGGATCCGGTCAATCAGCCCCAGCATTTT. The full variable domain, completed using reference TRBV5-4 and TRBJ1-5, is ETGVTQSPTHLIKTRGQQVTLRCSSQSGHNTVSWYQQALGQGPQFIFQYYREEENGRGNFPPRFSGLQFPNYSSELNVNALELDDSALYLCASSLDPVNQPQHFGDGTRLSIL.